This TCR beta chain was captured by sequencing in a study of T-cell memory formation after mild COVID-19 listed by TCRdb under 2021. Some background on the complete study: TCR sequence clusters from the two donors were largely donor specific. In a couple of donors, T-cell clones that expanded and contracted after mild COVID-19 were tracked by sequencing TCRalpha and TCRbeta repertoires over time. The cohort comprised two young, previously healthy adult volunteers, one female and one male. Study-level results and caveats: From day 15 to 85, contracting clones showed balanced CD4/CD8 phenotypes, whereas a second wave of clones that expanded from day 15 to 37 leaned towards CD4+. The study included only a couple of mild cases, and larger cohorts that include severe cases with pre-infection samples were judged to be necessary. The detection of some responding clones in pre-infection memory suggests that pre-existing cross-reactive memory T cells joined the SARS-CoV-2 response. Contracting CD4+ clones turned up mainly in the CM and EM memory subsets, whereas EMRA was where CD8+ clones were enriched. The second-wave clones that peaked on day 37 were not confirmed to be SARS-CoV-2 specific.

Sequencer: Illumina NovaSeq 6000. cDNA libraries for TCRalpha and TCRbeta were prepared by 5'RACE using constant-segment primers, with sample barcodes and unique molecular identifiers added. RNA was extracted from every sample with Trizol reagent. Library amplification was performed in two PCR steps, and a second sample barcode and Illumina TruSeq adapters were introduced in the second step. Sequencing of the libraries was done on an Illumina NovaSeq, producing 2 x 150 bp paired-end reads. The study's processing was this. With migec v1.2.7, reads were demultiplexed and then collapsed into UMI-guided consensus sequences. Using mixcr v2.1.11, the UMI consensuses were aligned to TRA and TRB V and J templates and assembled into clonotypes. Clonotypes were classified as expanded or contracted when called significant by both edgeR and NoisET, with noise models trained on biological replicates. For edgeR calls, the cutoffs were a false discovery rate-adjusted p below 0.01 and a log2 fold-change threshold of 1. As an exploratory analysis of dynamics, max-normalized trajectories of the 1000 most abundant clonotypes were examined by PCA with hierarchical clustering. Separately sequenced CD4+ and CD8+ repertoires were used to assign the CD4 or CD8 phenotype of responding clones. TCRdb's own reprocessing of the public reads used fastp at Q25 and MiXCR and kept productive beta chains. Rows merge per CDR3 protein into single entries with the most common DNA and genes. TCRdb's processing, not the authors' own work, is the source of the V and J calls. Recorded for this sample are 200,000 to 300,000 distinct CDR3 sequences; around 17% of them occurred a single time. The ten largest clones add up to 22% of the sample.

This clonotype was observed a few times. This clone's antigen is unknown. Nothing much larger sits one base from this clone, and base qualities are not available. Sequences SGHTA (CDR1) and FQGNSA (CDR2) are obtained from the germline V gene. The CDR3, cysteine through phenylalanine, is 15 amino acids long. Of the read, only the CDR3 DNA is kept; its 45 bases are in frame from base 1. V is clipped by 5 bases and J by 0 bases, and the sequence between their germline boundaries is 14 bases long. Ficoll-Paque density gradient centrifugation was the method used to isolate PBMCs. Recombination joined TRBV7-2 with TRBJ2-7; matching of 6 bases hints at TRBD1 as the D gene. This clonotype was sampled from a man between 18 and 29 years old who had mild COVID-19 (a few samples of this study predate the infection). The sample titles of this study are shuffled in the database, so cell type and time point are left out; the donor was told from shared clones. Material: PBMCs or a T cell subset sorted from them (not recorded which). DNA sequence: TGTGCCAGCAGCCCCGAAGGGACACACTCCTACGAGCAGTACTTC. Its product reads: CASSPEGTHSYEQYF.